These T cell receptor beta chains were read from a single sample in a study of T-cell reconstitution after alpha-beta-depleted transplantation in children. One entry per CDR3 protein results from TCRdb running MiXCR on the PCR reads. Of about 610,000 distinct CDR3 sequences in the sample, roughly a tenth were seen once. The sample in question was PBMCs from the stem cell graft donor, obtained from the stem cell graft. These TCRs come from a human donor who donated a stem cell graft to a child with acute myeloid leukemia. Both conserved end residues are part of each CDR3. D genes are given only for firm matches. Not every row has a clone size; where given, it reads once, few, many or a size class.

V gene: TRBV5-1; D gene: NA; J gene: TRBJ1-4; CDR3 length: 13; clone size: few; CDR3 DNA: TGCGCCAGCGACGAGGGGCTTGGTGAAAAACTGTTTTTT; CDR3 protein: CASDEGLGEKLFF
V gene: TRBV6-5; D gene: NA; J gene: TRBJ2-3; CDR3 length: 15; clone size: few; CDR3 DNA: TGTGCCAGCAGTCACACTTCCCTTAGCACAGATACGCAGTATTTT; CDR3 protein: CASSHTSLSTDTQYF
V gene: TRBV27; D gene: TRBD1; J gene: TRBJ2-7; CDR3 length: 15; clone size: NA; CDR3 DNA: TGTGCCAGCAGTTCTCGACAGGGGTATAAGCATGAGCAGTACTTC; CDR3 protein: CASSSRQGYKHEQYF
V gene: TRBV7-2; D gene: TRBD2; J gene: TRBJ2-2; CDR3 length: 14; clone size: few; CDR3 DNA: TGTGCCAGCAGCTTAGGGACTAGCGTCGGGGAGCTGTTTTTT; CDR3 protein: CASSLGTSVGELFF
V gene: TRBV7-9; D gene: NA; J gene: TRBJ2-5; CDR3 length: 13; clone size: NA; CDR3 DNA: TGTGCCAGCAGCTTAGACAGCGGAGAGACCCAGTACTTC; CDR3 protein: CASSLDSGETQYF
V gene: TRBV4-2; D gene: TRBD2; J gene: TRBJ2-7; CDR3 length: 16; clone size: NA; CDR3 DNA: TGTGCCAGCTCGCCGGCTTTAGCGGGAAGCTCCTACGAGCAGTACTTC; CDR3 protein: CASSPALAGSSYEQYF
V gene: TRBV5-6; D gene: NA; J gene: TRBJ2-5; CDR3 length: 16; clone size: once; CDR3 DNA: TGTGCCAGCAGCTTGGGAGCAGGGACTTTTTTTGGGACCCAGTACTTC; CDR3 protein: CASSLGAGTFFGTQYF
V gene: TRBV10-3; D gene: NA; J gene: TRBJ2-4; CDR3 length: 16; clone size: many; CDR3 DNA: TGTGCCACCGGGCCGAGAGAAGGCGCGGCCAAAAACATTCAGTACTTC; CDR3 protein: CATGPREGAAKNIQYF
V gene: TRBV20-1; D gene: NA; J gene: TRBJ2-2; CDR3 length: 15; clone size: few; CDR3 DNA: TGCAGTGCTAGAGATATTGGGCCGGGGCCCGGGGAGCTGTTTTTT; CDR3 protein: CSARDIGPGPGELFF
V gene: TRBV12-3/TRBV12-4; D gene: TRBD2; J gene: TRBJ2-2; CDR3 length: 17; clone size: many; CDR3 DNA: TGTGCCAGCAGTTTAGGTGCGTCTAGCGGGAAGACCGGGGAGCTGTTTTTT; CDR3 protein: CASSLGASSGKTGELFF
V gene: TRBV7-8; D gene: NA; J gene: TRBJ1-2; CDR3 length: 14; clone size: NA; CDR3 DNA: TGTGCCAGCAGCGTACAGGGAGAACTATTAGGCTACACCTTC; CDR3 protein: CASSVQGELLGYTF
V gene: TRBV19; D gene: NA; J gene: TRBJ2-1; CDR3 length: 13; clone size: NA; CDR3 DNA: TGTGCCAGTGAACCGACAGGTTACAATGAGCAGTTCTTC; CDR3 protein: CASEPTGYNEQFF
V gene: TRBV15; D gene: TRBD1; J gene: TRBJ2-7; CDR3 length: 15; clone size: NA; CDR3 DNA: TGTGCCACCAGCACCCCGGGACAGGGATCCAACGAGCAGTACTTC; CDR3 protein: CATSTPGQGSNEQYF
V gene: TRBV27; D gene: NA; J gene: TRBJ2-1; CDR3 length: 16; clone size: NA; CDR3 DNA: TGTGCCAGCAGCTGGATGAAGGGGGGCGGGCACAATGAGCAGTTCTTC; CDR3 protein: CASSWMKGGGHNEQFF
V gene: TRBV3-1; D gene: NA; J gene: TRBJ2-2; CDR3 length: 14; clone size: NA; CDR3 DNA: TGTGCCAGCAGCCAAGCGGCCAGGACCGGGGAGCTGTTTTTT; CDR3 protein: CASSQAARTGELFF
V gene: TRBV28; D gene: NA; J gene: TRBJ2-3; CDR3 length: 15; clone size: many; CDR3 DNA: TGTGCCAGCAGTTCCGGGGGTAGCATGACAGATACGCAGTATTTT; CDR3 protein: CASSSGGSMTDTQYF
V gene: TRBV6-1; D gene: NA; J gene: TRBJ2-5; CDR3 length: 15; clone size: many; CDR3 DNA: TGTGCCAGCAAAGGAGGGGGACTCGTCGGGGAGACCCAGTACTTC; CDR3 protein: CASKGGGLVGETQYF
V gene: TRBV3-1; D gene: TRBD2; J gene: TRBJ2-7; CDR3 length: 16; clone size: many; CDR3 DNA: TGTGCCAGCAGCCCGGGACTAGCGGAGGTTCGTCGCGAGCAGTACTTC; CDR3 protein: CASSPGLAEVRREQYF
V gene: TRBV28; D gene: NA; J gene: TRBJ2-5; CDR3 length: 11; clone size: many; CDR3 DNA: TGTGCCAGCAGGGGGGGAGGAAAACAGTACTTC; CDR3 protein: CASRGGGKQYF
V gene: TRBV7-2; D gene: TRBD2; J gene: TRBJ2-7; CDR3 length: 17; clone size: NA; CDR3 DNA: TGTGCCAGCAGCCCACCTAGCGGGAGCCCGGGAAGATACGAGCGGTACTTC; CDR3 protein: CASSPPSGSPGRYERYF
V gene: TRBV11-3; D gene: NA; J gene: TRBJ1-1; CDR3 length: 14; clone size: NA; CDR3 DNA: TGTACCAGCAGCTTAGGGAATGTAGACACTGAAGCTTTCTTT; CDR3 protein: CTSSLGNVDTEAFF
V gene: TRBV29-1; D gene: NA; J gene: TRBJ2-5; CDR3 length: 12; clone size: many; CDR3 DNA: TGCAGCGTTGCGGCGGGACAAGAGACCCAGTACTTC; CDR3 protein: CSVAAGQETQYF
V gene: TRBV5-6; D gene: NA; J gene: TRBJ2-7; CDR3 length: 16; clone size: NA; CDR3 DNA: TGTGCCAGCAGCTTGTCAGGGGCGGGACACTCCTACGAGCAGTACTTC; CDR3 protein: CASSLSGAGHSYEQYF
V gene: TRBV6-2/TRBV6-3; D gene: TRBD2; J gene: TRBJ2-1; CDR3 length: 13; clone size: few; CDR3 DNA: TGTGCCAGCAGACCAGCGGGAGAGAATGAGCAGTTCTTC; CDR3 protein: CASRPAGENEQFF
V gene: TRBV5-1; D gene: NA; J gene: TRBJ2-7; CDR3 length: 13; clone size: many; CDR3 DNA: TGCGCCAGCAGCTTCCAGGGGTCCGACGAGCAGTACTTC; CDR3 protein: CASSFQGSDEQYF
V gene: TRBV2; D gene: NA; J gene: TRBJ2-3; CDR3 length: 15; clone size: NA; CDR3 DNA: TGTGCCAGCAGTGAACAGGGGACCTACACAGATACGCAGTATTTT; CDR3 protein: CASSEQGTYTDTQYF
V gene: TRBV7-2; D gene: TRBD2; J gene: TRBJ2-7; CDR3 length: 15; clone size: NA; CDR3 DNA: TGTGCCAGCAGCCGGGGACTAGCGGGAGGAAACGAGCAGTACTTC; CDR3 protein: CASSRGLAGGNEQYF
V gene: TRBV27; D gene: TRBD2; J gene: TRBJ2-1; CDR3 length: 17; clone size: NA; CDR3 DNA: TGTGCCAGCAGTTTAGACAGGCCTACTAGCGGGAACAATGAGCAGTTCTTC; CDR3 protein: CASSLDRPTSGNNEQFF
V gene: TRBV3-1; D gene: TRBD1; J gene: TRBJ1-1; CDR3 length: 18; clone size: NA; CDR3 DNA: TGTGCCAGCAGCCATAGACAGGGGAAAAGAGGTATGAACACTGAAGCTTTCTTT; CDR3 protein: CASSHRQGKRGMNTEAFF
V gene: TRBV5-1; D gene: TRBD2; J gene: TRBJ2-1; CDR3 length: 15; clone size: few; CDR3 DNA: TGCGCCAGCAGCTCGACTAGCCGCGGCAAGAATGAGCAGTTCTTC; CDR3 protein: CASSSTSRGKNEQFF
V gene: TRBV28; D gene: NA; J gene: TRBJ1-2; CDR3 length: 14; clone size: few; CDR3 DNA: TGTGCCAGCAGTACTCCCTACCTTGGACGGGGCTACACCTTC; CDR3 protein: CASSTPYLGRGYTF
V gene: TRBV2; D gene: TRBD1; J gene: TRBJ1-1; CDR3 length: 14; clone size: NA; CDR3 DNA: TGTGCCAGCAAGGGACAGGGGGGGAACACTGAAGCTTTCTTT; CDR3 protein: CASKGQGGNTEAFF
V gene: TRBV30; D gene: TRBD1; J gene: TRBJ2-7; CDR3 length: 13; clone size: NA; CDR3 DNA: TGTGCCTGGAGTCGACAGGGCTCCTACGAGCAGTACTTC; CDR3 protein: CAWSRQGSYEQYF
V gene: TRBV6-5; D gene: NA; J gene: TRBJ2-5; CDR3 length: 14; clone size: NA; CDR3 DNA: TGTGCCAGCAGTTACATGGGGGGCCGAGAGACCCAGTACTTC; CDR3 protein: CASSYMGGRETQYF
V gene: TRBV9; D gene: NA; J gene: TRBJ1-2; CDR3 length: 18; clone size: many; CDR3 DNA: TGTGCCAGCAGCGTAGATATCGGTGAGAGGGTGGCAAAGGATGGCTACACCTTC; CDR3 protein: CASSVDIGERVAKDGYTF
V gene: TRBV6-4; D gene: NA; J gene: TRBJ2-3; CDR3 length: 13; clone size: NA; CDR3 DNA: TGTGCCAGCAGCGATTTTGACACAGATACGCAGTATTTT; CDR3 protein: CASSDFDTDTQYF
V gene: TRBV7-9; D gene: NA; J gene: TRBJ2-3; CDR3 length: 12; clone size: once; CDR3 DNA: TGTGCCAGCAGATTACAGGATGCGCCGCAGTATTTT; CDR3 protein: CASRLQDAPQYF
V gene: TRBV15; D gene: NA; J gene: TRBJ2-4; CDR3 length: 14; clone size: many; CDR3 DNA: TGTGCCACCAAACCGGGACGGAGAGAGGTCATTCAGTACTTC; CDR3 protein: CATKPGRREVIQYF
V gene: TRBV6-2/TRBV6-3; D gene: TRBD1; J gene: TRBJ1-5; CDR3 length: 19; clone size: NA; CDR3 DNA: TGTGCCAGCAGTTACTCCCGGGACAGGGACCTTTATAGCAATCAGCCCCAGCATTTT; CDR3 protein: CASSYSRDRDLYSNQPQHF
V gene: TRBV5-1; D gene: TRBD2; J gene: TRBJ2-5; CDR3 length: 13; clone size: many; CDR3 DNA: TGCGCCAGCTCTATAGCGGGAGGCGAGACCCAGTACTTC; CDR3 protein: CASSIAGGETQYF
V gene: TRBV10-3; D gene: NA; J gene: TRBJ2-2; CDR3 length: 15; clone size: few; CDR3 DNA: TGTGCCATCAACGTCAACCCAAAGCTCACCGGGGAGCTGTTTTTT; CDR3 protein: CAINVNPKLTGELFF
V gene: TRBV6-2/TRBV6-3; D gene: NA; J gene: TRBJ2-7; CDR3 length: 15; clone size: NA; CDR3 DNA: TGTGCCAGCAGTACCCATACCGGCGGGACCTACGAGCAGTACTTC; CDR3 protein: CASSTHTGGTYEQYF
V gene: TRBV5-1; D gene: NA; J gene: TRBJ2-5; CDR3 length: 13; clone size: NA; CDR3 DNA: TGCGTCAGCAGCTTGGCGGTGCAGGAGACCCAGTACTTC; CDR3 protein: CVSSLAVQETQYF
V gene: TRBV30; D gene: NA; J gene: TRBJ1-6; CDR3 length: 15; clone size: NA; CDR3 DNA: TGTGCCTGGAGTATGCCCGCGGGGATGGGTTCACCCCTCCACTTT; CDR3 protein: CAWSMPAGMGSPLHF
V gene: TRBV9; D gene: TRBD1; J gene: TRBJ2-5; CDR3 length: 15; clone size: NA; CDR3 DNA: TGTGCCAGCAGCGCAGGTGACAGGGGTAAAGAGACCCAGTACTTC; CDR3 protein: CASSAGDRGKETQYF
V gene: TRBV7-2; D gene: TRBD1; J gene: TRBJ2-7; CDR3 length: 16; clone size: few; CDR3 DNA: TGTGCCAGCAGCCCCCGGGTGGGACAGGCGACGGCCGAGCAGTACTTC; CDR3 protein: CASSPRVGQATAEQYF
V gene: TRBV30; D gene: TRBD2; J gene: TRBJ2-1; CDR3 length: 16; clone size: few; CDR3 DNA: TGTGCCTGGAGTGATAGCGGGAGTTTCTTATACAATGAGCAGTTCTTC; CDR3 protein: CAWSDSGSFLYNEQFF
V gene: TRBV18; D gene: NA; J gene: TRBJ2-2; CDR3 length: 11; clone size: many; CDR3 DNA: TGTGCCAGCAGTCGCACCGGGGAGCTGTTTTTT; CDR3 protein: CASSRTGELFF
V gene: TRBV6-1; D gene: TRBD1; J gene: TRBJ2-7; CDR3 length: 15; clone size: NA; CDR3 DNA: TGTGCCAGCAGTGAAGTAGGGGACAGGCTCCACGAGCAGTACTTC; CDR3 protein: CASSEVGDRLHEQYF
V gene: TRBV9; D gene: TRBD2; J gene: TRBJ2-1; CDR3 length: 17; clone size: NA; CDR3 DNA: TGTGCCAGCAGCGTAGGAGAGGGGCTAGCGGTATACAATGAGCAGTTCTTC; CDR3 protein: CASSVGEGLAVYNEQFF
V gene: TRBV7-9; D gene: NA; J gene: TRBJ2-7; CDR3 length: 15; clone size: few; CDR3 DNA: TGTGCCAGCAGCTTAGCGCGCGATGGGTTTCCCGAGCAGTACTTC; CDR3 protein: CASSLARDGFPEQYF
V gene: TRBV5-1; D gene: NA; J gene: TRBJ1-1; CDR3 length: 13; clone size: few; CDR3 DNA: TGCGCCAGCAGCTTGGGTTATAACACTGAAGCTTTCTTT; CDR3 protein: CASSLGYNTEAFF
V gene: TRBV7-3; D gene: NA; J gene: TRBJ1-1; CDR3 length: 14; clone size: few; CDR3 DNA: TGTGCCAGCACCGGGACCTTAATGAACACTGAAGCTTTCTTT; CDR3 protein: CASTGTLMNTEAFF